Following are 22 T cell receptor beta chains from one sample sequenced in a study of blood T cell repertoires in COVID-19. Method: immunoSEQ multiplex PCR; TCRdb's copy keeps in-frame clones and lacks some. The table lists about 200,000 clones, around 85% of them singletons. The sequenced sample consisted of peripheral blood. The receptors derive from a person aged 65-85 years with COVID-19, enrolled during active disease.

The chain carries TRBV5-1 and TRBJ2-6, with a weak D call TRBD1 (6 bases). Germline CDR1 is SGHRS and CDR2 is YFSETQ. The CDR3 has 15 amino acids. V was trimmed by 7 bases and J by 0 bases, leaving 11 bases between them. The CDR3 sequence: CASSDSFSGANVLTF. The CDR3, as DNA: TGCGCCAGCTCGGACAGTTTCTCTGGGGCCAACGTCCTGACTTTC.

This clone was counted only a few times. This chain connects TRBV30 to TRBJ2-2; 9 positions agree with TRBD2. CDR3 length: 15 amino acids. Unmatched junction bases numbered 4, after V lost 4 bases and J lost 1 base. The V gene's germline CDR1 is GTSNPN and CDR2 SVGIG (reference sequence). CDR3 DNA sequence: TGTGCCTGGAACCGACTAGCGGTGAACACCGGGGAGCTGTTTTTT. Protein: CAWNRLAVNTGELFF.

The J gene is TRBJ1-6, the V gene TRBV5-1, with TRBD1 identical over 7 bases. CDR1 and CDR2 (germline): SGHRS, YFSETQ. This CDR3 spans 15 amino acids. Trimming at V came to 1 base and at J to 8 bases, leaving 6 bases not matched to a gene. The CDR3 is CASSLQTGNYSPLHF. The CDR3 bases are TGCGCCAGCAGCTTGCAGACAGGGAACTATTCACCCCTCCACTTT. Full variable domain (rest looked up from reference TRBV5-1 and TRBJ1-6): KAGVTQTPRYLIKTRGQQVTLSCSPISGHRSVSWYQQTPGQGLQFLFEYFSETQRNKGNFPGRFSGRQFSNSRSEMNVSTLELGDSALYLCASSLQTGNYSPLHFGNGTRLTVT.

The CDR3 region has the DNA TGTGCCAGCAGTTTATACACAGGGGGTAGCGGGGAGCTGTTTTTT. It yields the protein CASSLYTGGSGELFF. The chain carries TRBV28 and TRBJ2-2, with TRBD1 identical over 8 bases. Trimming cost V 1 base and J 7 bases; bases outside gene matches: 5. The CDR3 consists of 15 residues. In germline, CDR1 is MDHEN, CDR2 SYDVKM.

This clone was observed a few times. The chain is built from TRBV5-1 and TRBJ2-7; 7 bases fit TRBD1. V dropped 0 bases and J dropped 2; count of bases not matched to a gene: 5. The CDR3 runs 15 residues. The germline V gene has CDR1 SGHRS and CDR2 YFSETQ. The CDR3: CASSLEETGPYEQYF. CDR3 sequence (DNA): TGCGCCAGCAGCTTGGAAGAGACAGGGCCCTACGAGCAGTACTTC.

The chain has TRBV28 and TRBJ2-7; tentative D call: TRBD1 (6 bases). The length of the CDR3 is 14 residues. Germline lookup yields CDR1 MDHEN and CDR2 SYDVKM. Between the trimmed V and J ends, which lost 2 bases and 6 bases, there was a span of 14 bases. The CDR3, as DNA: TGTGCCAGCAGTTTAATGGACTGGGGGCTCGAGCAGTACTTC. Protein: CASSLMDWGLEQYF.

The rearrangement uses TRBV24-1 and TRBJ2-3, with a possible D match to TRBD2 (7 bases). The germline V gene has CDR1 KGHDR and CDR2 SFDVKD. This CDR3 is built from 17 residues. Trimming removed 0 bases at V and 1 base at J, with 13 bases between. The CDR3 is CATSDLGGAYGTDTQYF. The CDR3 nucleotides are TGTGCCACCAGTGATTTGGGGGGGGCTTACGGCACAGATACGCAGTATTTT.

This rearrangement joins TRBV5-4 to TRBJ1-5, with D possibly being TRBD1 (5 bases). V was shortened by 0 bases and J by 7 bases, with 11 bases between the two germline ends. The CDR3 is 14 amino acids. Germline V CDR1 and CDR2: SGHNT, YYREEE (reference sequence). CDR3 amino acids: CASSLAGGSQPQHF. CDR3 coding DNA: TGTGCCAGCAGCTTGGCGGGGGGGAGCCAGCCCCAGCATTTT.

In this sample, this clone turned up once. The chain carries TRBV13 and TRBJ1-2; D is perhaps TRBD1 (5 bases). The CDR3 runs 12 residues. Trimming stripped 5 bases from V and 7 bases from J, with 11 bases between. The germline gives CDR1 PRHDT, CDR2 FYEKMQ (reference sequence). DNA of the CDR3: TGTGCCAGCAGCCCGGGGGGAAGTGGCTACACCTTC. This encodes CASSPGGSGYTF.

The rearrangement uses TRBV19 and TRBJ2-7, with 9 bases fitting TRBD1. CDR3 size: 13 residues. The V gene end was trimmed by 10 bases and the J gene end by 3 bases; junction bases not matched to a gene: 7. Germline values: CDR1 LNHDA, CDR2 SQIVND (reference sequence). CDR3 protein: CATEGTGSYEQYF. The CDR3 DNA is TGTGCCACCGAGGGGACAGGGAGCTACGAGCAGTACTTC.

This chain joins TRBV5-1 and TRBJ1-2; TRBD1 matches 7 bases. V was clipped by 4 bases and J by 6 bases; unmatched bases: 6. The CDR3 is 13 amino acids. Germline V gene data show CDR1 as SGHRS and CDR2 as YFSETQ. The CDR3 protein is CASSPRQGHGYTF. The CDR3 DNA sequence: TGCGCCAGCAGCCCTCGACAGGGTCATGGCTACACCTTC. Supplemented by reference TRBV5-1 and TRBJ1-2, the full variable domain reads KAGVTQTPRYLIKTRGQQVTLSCSPISGHRSVSWYQQTPGQGLQFLFEYFSETQRNKGNFPGRFSGRQFSNSRSEMNVSTLELGDSALYLCASSPRQGHGYTFGSGTRLTVV.

The CDR3 DNA reads as TGTGCCAGCTCACCAACAACCAGGGTTTCCGGGGAGCTGTTTTTT. This codes for CASSPTTRVSGELFF. The rearrangement joins TRBV18 to TRBJ2-2, with D perhaps matching TRBD1 (5 bases). The CDR3 length is 15 residues. V lost 2 bases and J lost 6, with 13 bases in between. Germline lookup yields CDR1 KGHSH and CDR2 LQKENI.

This clone was observed once. CDR3 loop: CASSLRWTGGSLSHYGYTF. DNA for the CDR3: TGTGCCAGCAGTTTGAGGTGGACAGGCGGATCTTTATCTCACTATGGCTACACCTTC. The V gene is TRBV27, the J gene TRBJ1-2; 7 nucleotides agree with TRBD1. Germline CDR1 reads MNHEY; CDR2 reads SMNVEV (reference sequence). The CDR3 extends over 19 amino acids. The ends lost 3 bases at V and 3 bases at J; junction bases unmatched: 19.

The rearrangement uses TRBV10-3 and TRBJ2-1; D perhaps matches TRBD1 (6 bases). Germline V gene data show CDR1 as ENHRY and CDR2 as SYGVKD. The CDR3 length is 15 residues. V was clipped by 2 bases and J by 8 bases, with 16 bases between them. CDR3 amino acids: CAISEGQTSRDEQFF. CDR3 nucleotide sequence: TGTGCCATCAGTGAGGGACAGACGTCAAGGGATGAGCAGTTCTTC.

This rearrangement joins TRBV9 to TRBJ2-1; 7 bases are a match to TRBD2. Germline V gene data show CDR1 as SGDLS and CDR2 as YYNGEE. The length of the CDR3 is 17 residues. Trimming at V came to 2 bases and at J to 2 bases, leaving 10 bases not matched to a gene. The CDR3 loop reads CASSVTNKRGAYNEQFF. CDR3 nucleotide sequence: TGTGCCAGCAGCGTCACCAACAAGCGGGGTGCCTACAATGAGCAGTTCTTC.

The chain employs TRBV28 and TRBJ1-6, with 9 bases aligning to TRBD1. With V trimmed by 5 bases and J by 4 bases, 3 bases remained unmatched. Per the germline V gene, CDR1 is MDHEN and CDR2 is SYDVKM. The CDR3 consists of 15 residues. CDR3 nucleotides: TGTGCCAGCAGTACGGGGACAGGGTATAATTCACCCCTCCACTTT. This translates into CASSTGTGYNSPLHF.

V and J are TRBV21-1 and TRBJ2-3; the D call TRBD2 from the table was never checked on the DNA. TRBV21-1 is a listed pseudogene. This CDR3 is 16 amino acids long. CDR3 protein: CASSKTSGDEGDTQYF. Here the CDR3 DNA reads TGTGCCAGCAGCAAGACTAGCGGGGATGAAGGAGATACGCAGTATTTT.

The V call is TRBV7-2, the J call TRBJ2-1; 7 nucleotides match TRBD2. Germline V lookup: CDR1 SGHTA, CDR2 FQGNSA. V trimming: 2 bases; J trimming: 1 base; junction bases outside the gene matches: 2. The CDR3 runs 15 residues. As DNA, the CDR3 is TGTGCCAGCAGCTTATCCGGGGGGTCCTACAATGAGCAGTTCTTC. Its protein is CASSLSGGSYNEQFF.

The rearrangement joins TRBV9 to TRBJ2-7; TRBD1 matches 8 bases. The V gene end was trimmed by 3 bases and the J gene end by 2 bases; junction bases not matched to a gene: 4. This CDR3 spans 14 amino acids. Germline V gene data show CDR1 as SGDLS and CDR2 as YYNGEE. This CDR3 is CASSGDRLTYEQYF. CDR3 sequence (DNA): TGTGCCAGCAGCGGGGACAGGCTTACCTACGAGCAGTACTTC.

This chain uses TRBV10-3 with TRBJ1-5; 8 nucleotides align to TRBD1. After removal of 6 bases from V and 2 bases from J, the junction contained 9 bases not matched to a gene. The length of the CDR3 is 16 residues. Germline CDR1 and CDR2: ENHRY and SYGVKD. The CDR3: CAISPTGADGNQPQHF. For the CDR3, the DNA is TGTGCCATCAGCCCGACAGGGGCAGACGGCAATCAGCCCCAGCATTTT.

The J gene is TRBJ1-1, the V gene TRBV9; the match to TRBD1 covers 9 bases. The CDR3 sequence is 16 residues long. Per germline, CDR1 SGDLS and CDR2 YYNGEE. V lost 0 bases to trimming and J lost 5 bases; unmatched junction nucleotides: 8. CDR3 in DNA: TGTGCCAGCAGCGTAGTCATGGGACAGGGTGGTACTGAAGCTTTCTTT. It translates to CASSVVMGQGGTEAFF.

As for this clone: Other DNA sequences of this sample code for an identical CDR3. V and J are TRBV27 and TRBJ2-7; a weak D match, TRBD1 (6 bases). The CDR3 sequence is 14 residues long. The germline gives CDR1 MNHEY, CDR2 SMNVEV (reference sequence). The ends were cut back, 3 bases at V and 2 bases at J, with 11 bases in the middle. Written as DNA, the CDR3 is TGTGCCAGCAGTTTCAGGCAGGGGACCTACGAGCAGTACTTC. The encoded protein is CASSFRQGTYEQYF.